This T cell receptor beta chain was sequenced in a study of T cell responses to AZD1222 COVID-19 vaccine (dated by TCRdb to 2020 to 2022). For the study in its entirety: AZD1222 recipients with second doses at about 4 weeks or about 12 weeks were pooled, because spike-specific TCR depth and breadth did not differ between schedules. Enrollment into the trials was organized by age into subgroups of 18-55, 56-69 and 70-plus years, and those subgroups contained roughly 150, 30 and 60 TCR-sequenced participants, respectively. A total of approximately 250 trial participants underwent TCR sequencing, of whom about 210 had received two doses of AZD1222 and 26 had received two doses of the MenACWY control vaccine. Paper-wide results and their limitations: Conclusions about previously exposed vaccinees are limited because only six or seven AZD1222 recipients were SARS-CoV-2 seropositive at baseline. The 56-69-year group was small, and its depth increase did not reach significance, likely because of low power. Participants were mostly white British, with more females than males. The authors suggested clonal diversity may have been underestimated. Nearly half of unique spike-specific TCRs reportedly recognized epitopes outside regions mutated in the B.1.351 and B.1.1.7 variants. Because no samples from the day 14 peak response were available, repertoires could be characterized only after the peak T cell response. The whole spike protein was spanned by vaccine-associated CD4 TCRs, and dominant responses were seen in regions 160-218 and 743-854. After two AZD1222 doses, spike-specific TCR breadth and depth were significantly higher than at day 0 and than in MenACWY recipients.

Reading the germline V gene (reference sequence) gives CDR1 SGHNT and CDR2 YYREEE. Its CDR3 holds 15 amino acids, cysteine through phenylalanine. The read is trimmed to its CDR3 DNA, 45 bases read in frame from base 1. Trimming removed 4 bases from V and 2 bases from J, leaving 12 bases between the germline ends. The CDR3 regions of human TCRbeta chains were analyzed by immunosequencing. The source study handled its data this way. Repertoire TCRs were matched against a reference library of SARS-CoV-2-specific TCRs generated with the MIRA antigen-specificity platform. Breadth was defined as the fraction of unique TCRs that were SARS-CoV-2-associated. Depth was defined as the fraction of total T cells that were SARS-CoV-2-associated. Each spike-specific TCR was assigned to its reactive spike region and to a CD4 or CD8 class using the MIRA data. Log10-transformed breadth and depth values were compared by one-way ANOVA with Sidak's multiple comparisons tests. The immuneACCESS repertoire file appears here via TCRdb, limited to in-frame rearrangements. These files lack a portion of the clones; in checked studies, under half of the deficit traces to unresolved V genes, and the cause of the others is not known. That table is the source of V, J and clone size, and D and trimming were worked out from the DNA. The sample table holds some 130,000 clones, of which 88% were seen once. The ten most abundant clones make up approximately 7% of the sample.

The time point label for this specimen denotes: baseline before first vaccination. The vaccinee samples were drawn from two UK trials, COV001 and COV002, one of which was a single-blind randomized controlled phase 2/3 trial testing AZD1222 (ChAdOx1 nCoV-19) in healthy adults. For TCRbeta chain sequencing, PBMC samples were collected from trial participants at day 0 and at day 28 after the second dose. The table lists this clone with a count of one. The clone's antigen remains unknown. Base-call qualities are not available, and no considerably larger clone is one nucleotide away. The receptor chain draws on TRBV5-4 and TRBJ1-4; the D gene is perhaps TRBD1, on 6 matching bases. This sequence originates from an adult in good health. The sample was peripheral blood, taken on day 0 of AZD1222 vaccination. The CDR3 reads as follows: CASSPRGETNEKLFF. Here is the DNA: TGTGCCAGCAGCCCTAGGGGGGAGACTAATGAAAAACTGTTTTTT.